This T cell receptor (beta chain) was captured by sequencing in a study of T cell responses to AZD1222 COVID-19 vaccine. Unmatched junction bases numbered 2, after V lost 1 base and J lost 6 bases. CDR1 and CDR2 (germline): LGHDT, YNNKEL (reference sequence). This CDR3 has 15 residues. Measured with immunoSEQ multiplex PCR; TCRdb has only the in-frame clones, and not every one. Among 120,000 or so clones listed, under 95% were seen once. Broader study findings: Among the donors, most were white British and more were female, and clonal diversity was possibly underestimated. With dominance at 160-218 and 743-854, vaccine-associated CD4 TCRs spanned spike. A reported finding is that nearly half of spike-specific TCRs target unmutated variant regions. Spike-specific TCR breadth and depth both grew after two AZD1222 doses.

Concerning this clone itself: Its antigen is undetermined.

The chain has TRBV3-1 (or the pseudogene TRBV3-2) and TRBJ2-2; TRBD2 matches 10 bases. The receptor was derived from an adult in good health. Sample: peripheral blood, taken on day 0 of AZD1222 vaccination. CDR3 DNA sequence: TGTGCCAGCAGCCAAGGAGCGGGAGGGGCCGGGGAGCTGTTTTTT. This codes for CASSQGAGGAGELFF.